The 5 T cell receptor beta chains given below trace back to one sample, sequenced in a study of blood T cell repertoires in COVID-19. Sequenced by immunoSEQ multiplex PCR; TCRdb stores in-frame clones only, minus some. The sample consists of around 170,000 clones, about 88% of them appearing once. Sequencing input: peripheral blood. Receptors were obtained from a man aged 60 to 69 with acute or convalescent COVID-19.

The CDR3, as DNA: TGCGCCAGCAGCCAAGAGGCAGGGGGCAACTACGAGCAGTACTTC. Translated: CASSQEAGGNYEQYF. The chain employs TRBV4-3 and TRBJ2-7, with 8 bases fitting TRBD1. Germline V gene sequence: CDR1 LGHNA, CDR2 YSLEER. This CDR3 has 15 amino acids. V shed 0 bases and J 3 bases; nucleotides not matched to a gene: 4.

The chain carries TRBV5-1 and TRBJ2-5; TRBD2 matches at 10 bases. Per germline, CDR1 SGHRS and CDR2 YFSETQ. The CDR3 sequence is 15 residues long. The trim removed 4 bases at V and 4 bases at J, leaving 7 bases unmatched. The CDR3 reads CASSKWTSGPETQYF. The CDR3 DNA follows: TGCGCCAGCAGCAAGTGGACTAGCGGCCCAGAGACCCAGTACTTC.

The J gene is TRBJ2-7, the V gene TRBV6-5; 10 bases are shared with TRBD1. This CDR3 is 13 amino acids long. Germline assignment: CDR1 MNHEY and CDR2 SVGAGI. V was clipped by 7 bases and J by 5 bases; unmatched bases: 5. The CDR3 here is CASTRDRGHEQYF. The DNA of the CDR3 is TGTGCCAGCACCCGGGACAGGGGCCACGAGCAGTACTTC.

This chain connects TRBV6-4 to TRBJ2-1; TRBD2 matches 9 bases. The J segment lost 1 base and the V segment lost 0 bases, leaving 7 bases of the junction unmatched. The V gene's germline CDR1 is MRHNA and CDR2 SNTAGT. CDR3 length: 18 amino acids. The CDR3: CASSDSTGSGSSYNEQFF. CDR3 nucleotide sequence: TGTGCCAGCAGTGACTCGACGGGTAGCGGGAGTTCCTACAATGAGCAGTTCTTC.

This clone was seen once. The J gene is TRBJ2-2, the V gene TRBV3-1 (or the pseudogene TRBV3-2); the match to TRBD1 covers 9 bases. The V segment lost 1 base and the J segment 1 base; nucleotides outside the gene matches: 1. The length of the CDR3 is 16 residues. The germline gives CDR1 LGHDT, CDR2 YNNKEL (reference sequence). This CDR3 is CASSQVGQGNTGELFF. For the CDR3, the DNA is TGTGCCAGCAGCCAAGTGGGACAGGGGAACACCGGGGAGCTGTTTTTT.